The 9 T cell receptor beta chains below come from one sample, sequenced in a study of patients and donors after allogeneic stem cell transplantation. MiXCR was run by TCRdb on the RT-PCR reads, yielding one entry per CDR3 protein. The sample lists roughly 200,000 distinct CDR3 sequences, around 40% occurring once. Sequenced material: blood, either unsorted or a sorted T cell fraction (not recorded which). The receptors shown here come from a human donor who was either an allogeneic HSCT recipient or a stem cell or donor lymphocyte infusion donor (not recorded which). It is not recorded whose cells these are; they may come from a transplant donor.

This clonotype was observed a few times. This chain uses TRBV10-3 with TRBJ2-7; no firm D call. V was shortened by 0 bases and J by 3 bases, with 9 bases between the two germline ends. The germline V gene encodes CDR1 ENHRY and CDR2 SYGVKD. The CDR3 totals 14 residues. CDR3 sequence: CAISESTYHYEQYF. DNA for the CDR3: TGTGCCATCAGTGAGTCCACTTACCACTACGAGCAGTACTTC.

This chain links TRBV27 with TRBJ2-3; D call uncertain. Germline values: CDR1 MNHEY, CDR2 SMNVEV (reference sequence). With 2 bases removed from V and 4 bases from J, the gap between germline ends came to 10 bases. This CDR3 has 14 residues. CDR3: CASSLEVASDTQYF. The DNA of the CDR3 is TGTGCCAGCAGTTTAGAGGTAGCCTCAGATACGCAGTATTTT.

The chain links TRBV29-1 to TRBJ2-5; D not resolved. CDR3 size: 13 residues. The V gene's germline CDR1 is SQVTM and CDR2 ANQGSEA. V dropped 2 bases and J dropped 2 bases, with 9 bases sitting between them. The DNA for the CDR3 is TGCAGCGTTGAATCTGGAATACAAGAGACCCAGTACTTC. It translates to CSVESGIQETQYF.

A few counts support this clonotype. V gene TRBV20-1 combines with J gene TRBJ2-3, with 9 bases fitting TRBD2. The CDR3 sequence is 14 residues long. J lost 5 bases, V lost 7 bases, and 10 bases had no gene match. The germline V gene has CDR1 DFQATT and CDR2 SNEGSKA (reference sequence). CDR3 amino acids: CSVAGGTSGDTQYF. The CDR3 bases are TGCAGTGTGGCGGGGGGGACTAGTGGAGATACGCAGTATTTT.

The CDR3 region is CASSKEGSGGGEGTDTQYF. CDR3 nucleotide sequence: TGTGCCAGCAGCAAAGAGGGTAGCGGGGGGGGCGAGGGCACAGATACGCAGTATTTT. The chain recombines TRBV21-1 with TRBJ2-3; the tabulated D call, TRBD2, remains unverified against the DNA. TRBV21-1 is termed a pseudogene. The CDR3 length is 19 residues.

This clonotype was counted between two and nine times. The rearrangement joins TRBV2 to TRBJ2-7; D uncertain. Looked up from germline, CDR1 is SNHLY and CDR2 is FYNNEI. The CDR3 spans 13 residues. V gave up 6 bases and J gave up 0 bases, with 9 bases separating them. CDR3 DNA: TGTGCCAGCAGAAGTCGTAGCTCCTACGAGCAGTACTTC. This translates into CASRSRSSYEQYF.

This clonotype was counted only a few times. The rearrangement links TRBV28 to TRBJ2-7, with TRBD2 matching over 7 bases. After removal of 6 bases from V and 2 bases from J, the junction contained 7 bases not matched to a gene. The CDR3 sequence is 14 residues long. Germline V CDR1 and CDR2: MDHEN, SYDVKM. Here the CDR3 reads CASSVTSRTYEQYF. The CDR3 coding sequence is TGTGCCAGCAGCGTGACTAGCAGAACCTACGAGCAGTACTTC.

V gene TRBV4-1 combines with J gene TRBJ1-5; 8 bases match TRBD1. The V gene end was trimmed by 0 bases and the J gene end by 4 bases; junction bases not matched to a gene: 2. This CDR3 is built from 15 residues. Germline V gene data show CDR1 as MGHRA and CDR2 as YSYEKL. The CDR3 sequence is CASSQDDRGNQPQHF. CDR3 coding DNA: TGCGCCAGCAGCCAAGACGACAGGGGTAATCAGCCCCAGCATTTT.

This clonotype has a count of ten or more. This sequence joins TRBV12-3 or TRBV12-4 and TRBJ1-3; D call uncertain. There are 14 residues in the CDR3. Trimming took off 8 bases at V and 0 bases at J, with 11 bases between the two ends. CDR3 sequence (DNA): TGTGCCAGCGCTGATCGTCCCTCTGGAAACACCATATATTTT. It translates to CASADRPSGNTIYF.